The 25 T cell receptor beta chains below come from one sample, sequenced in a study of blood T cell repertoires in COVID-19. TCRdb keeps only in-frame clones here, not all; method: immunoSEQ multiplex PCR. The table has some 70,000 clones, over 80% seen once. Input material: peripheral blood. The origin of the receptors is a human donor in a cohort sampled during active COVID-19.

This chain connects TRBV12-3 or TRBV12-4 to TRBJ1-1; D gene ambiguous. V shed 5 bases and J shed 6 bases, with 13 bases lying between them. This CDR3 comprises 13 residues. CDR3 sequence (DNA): TGTGCCAGCAGTATTAACCGGGGAGCTGAAGCTTTCTTT. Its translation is CASSINRGAEAFF.

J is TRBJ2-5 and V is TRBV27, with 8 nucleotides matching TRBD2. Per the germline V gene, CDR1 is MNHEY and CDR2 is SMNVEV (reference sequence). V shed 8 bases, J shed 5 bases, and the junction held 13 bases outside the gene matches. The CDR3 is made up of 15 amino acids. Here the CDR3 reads CASSSPGTSPETQYF. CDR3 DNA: TGTGCCAGCTCAAGCCCCGGGACTAGTCCGGAGACCCAGTACTTC.

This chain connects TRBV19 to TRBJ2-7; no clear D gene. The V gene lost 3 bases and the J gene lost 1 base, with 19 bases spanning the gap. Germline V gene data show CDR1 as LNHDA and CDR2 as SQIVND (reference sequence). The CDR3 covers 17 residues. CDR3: CASSMTSMNTLSYEQYF. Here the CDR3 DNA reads TGTGCCAGTAGTATGACTTCCATGAATACTCTGTCCTACGAGCAGTACTTC.

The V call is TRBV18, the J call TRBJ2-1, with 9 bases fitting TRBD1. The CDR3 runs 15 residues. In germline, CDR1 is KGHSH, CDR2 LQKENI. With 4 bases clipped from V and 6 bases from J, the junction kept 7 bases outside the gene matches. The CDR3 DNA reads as TGTGCCAGCTCACAACCGGGACAGGGCAGCAATGAGCAGTTCTTC. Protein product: CASSQPGQGSNEQFF.

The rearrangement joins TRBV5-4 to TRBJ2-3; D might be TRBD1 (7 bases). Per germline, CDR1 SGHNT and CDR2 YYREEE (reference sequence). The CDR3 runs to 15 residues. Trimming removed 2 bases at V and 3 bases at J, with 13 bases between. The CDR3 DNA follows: TGTGCCAGCAGCTTCGGGGCAGGGGGGACAGATACGCAGTATTTT. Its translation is CASSFGAGGTDTQYF.

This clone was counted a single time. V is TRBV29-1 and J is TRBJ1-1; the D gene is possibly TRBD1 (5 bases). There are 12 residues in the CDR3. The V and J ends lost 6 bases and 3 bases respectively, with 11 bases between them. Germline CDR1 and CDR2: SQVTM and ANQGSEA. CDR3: CSVTVHYTEAFF. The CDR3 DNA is TGCAGCGTGACAGTGCACTACACTGAAGCTTTCTTT.

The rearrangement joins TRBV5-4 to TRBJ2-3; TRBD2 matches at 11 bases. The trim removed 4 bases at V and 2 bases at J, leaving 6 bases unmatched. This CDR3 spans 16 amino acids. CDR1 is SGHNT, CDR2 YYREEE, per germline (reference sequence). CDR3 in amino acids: CASSHSGGVTTDTQYF. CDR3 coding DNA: TGTGCCAGCAGCCATAGCGGGGGGGTCACCACAGATACGCAGTATTTT. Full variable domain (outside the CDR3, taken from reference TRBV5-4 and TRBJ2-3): ETGVTQSPTHLIKTRGQQVTLRCSSQSGHNTVSWYQQALGQGPQFIFQYYREEENGRGNFPPRFSGLQFPNYSSELNVNALELDDSALYLCASSHSGGVTTDTQYFGPGTRLTVL.

The CDR3 bases are TGTGCCAGCAGAACAGGGGACACCGGGGAGCTGTTTTTT. This sequence encodes CASRTGDTGELFF. The rearrangement links TRBV27 to TRBJ2-2; 7 bases map to TRBD1. The CDR3 length is 13 residues. The germline V gene encodes CDR1 MNHEY and CDR2 SMNVEV (reference sequence). V lost 6 bases to trimming and J lost 3 bases; unmatched junction nucleotides: 1.

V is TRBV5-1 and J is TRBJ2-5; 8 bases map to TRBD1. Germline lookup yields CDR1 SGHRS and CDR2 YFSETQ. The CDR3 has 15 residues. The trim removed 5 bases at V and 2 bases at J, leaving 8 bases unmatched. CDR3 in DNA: TGCGCCAGCAGGACCCTGGGACAGGAACAAGAGACCCAGTACTTC. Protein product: CASRTLGQEQETQYF.

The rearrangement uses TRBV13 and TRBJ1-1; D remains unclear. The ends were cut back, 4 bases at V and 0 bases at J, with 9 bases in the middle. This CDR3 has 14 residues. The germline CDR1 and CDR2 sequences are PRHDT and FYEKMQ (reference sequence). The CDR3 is CASSSPTLNTEAFF. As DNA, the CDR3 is TGTGCCAGCAGCTCTCCGACACTGAACACTGAAGCTTTCTTT.

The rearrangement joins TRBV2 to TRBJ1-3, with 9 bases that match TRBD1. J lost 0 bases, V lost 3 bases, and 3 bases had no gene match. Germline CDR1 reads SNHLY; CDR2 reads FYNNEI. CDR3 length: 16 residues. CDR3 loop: CASSDVTGGSGNTIYF. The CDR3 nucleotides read TGTGCCAGCAGTGACGTGACAGGGGGCTCTGGAAACACCATATATTTT.

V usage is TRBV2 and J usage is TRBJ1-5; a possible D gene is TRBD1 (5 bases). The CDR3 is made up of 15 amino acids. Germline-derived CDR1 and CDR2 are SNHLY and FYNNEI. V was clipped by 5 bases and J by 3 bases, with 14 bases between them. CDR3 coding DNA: TGTGCCAGCAGTAGAAGTCAGGGAACCAATCAGCCCCAGCATTTT. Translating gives CASSRSQGTNQPQHF.

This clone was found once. In nucleotides, the CDR3 is TGTGCCAGCAGCTTCGGGGGGCAGACCGGGGAGCTGTTTTTT. It is translated as CASSFGGQTGELFF. V gene TRBV6-2 or TRBV6-3 combines with J gene TRBJ2-2; tentatively, D is TRBD2 (7 bases). The germline V and J ends were trimmed by 6 bases and 5 bases, with 13 bases remaining between them. Germline CDR1 and CDR2: MNHEY and SVGEGT. CDR3 length equals 14 residues.

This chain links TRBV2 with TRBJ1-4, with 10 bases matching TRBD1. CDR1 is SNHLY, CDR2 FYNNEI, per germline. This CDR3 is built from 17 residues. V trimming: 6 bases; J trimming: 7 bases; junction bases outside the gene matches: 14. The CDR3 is CASRLRPPGTGAEKLFF. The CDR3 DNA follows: TGTGCCAGCAGACTGCGGCCACCCGGGACAGGGGCTGAAAAACTGTTTTTT.

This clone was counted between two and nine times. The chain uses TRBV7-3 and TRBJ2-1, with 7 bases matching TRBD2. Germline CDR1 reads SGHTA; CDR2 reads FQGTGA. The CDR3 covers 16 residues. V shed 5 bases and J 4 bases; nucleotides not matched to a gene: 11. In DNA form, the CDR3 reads TGTGCCAGCAGCCCCTCCGCGGGCGGGAGTTACAATGAGCAGTTCTTC. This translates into CASSPSAGGSYNEQFF.

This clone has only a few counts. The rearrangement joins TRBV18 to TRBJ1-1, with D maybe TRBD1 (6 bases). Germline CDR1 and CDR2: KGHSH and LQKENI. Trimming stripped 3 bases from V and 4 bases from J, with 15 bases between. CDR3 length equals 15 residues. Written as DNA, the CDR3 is TGTGCCAGCTCACCCTTAGGGGGAGGGGGCACTGAAGCTTTCTTT. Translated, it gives CASSPLGGGGTEAFF.

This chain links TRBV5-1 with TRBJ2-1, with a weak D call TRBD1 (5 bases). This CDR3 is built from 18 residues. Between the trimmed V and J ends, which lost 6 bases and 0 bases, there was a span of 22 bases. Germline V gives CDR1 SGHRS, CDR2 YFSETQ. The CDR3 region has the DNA TGCGCCAGCACCCAGAGCGTGGTAACAGGCCGCTCCTACAATGAGCAGTTCTTC. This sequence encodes CASTQSVVTGRSYNEQFF.

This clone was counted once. CDR3 protein: CAGEGSDTQYF. The CDR3 region has the DNA TGTGCCGGTGAGGGATCAGATACGCAGTATTTT. V usage is TRBV30 and J usage is TRBJ2-3; the D gene is possibly TRBD2 (5 bases). CDR3 size: 11 residues. Germline V CDR1 and CDR2: GTSNPN, SVGIG (reference sequence). V was pared by 8 bases and J by 4 bases, with 10 bases between. The full variable domain, rest sourced from reference TRBV30 and TRBJ2-3, is SQTIHQWPATLVQPVGSPLSLECTVEGTSNPNLYWYRQAAGRGLQLLFYSVGIGQISSEVPQNLSASRPQDRQFILSSKKLLLSDSGFYLCAGEGSDTQYFGPGTRLTVL.

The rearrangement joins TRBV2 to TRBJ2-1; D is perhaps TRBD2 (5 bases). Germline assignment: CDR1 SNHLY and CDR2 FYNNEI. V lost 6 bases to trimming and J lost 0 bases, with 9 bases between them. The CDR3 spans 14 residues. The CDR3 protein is CASSVAGSYNEQFF. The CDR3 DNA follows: TGTGCCAGCAGCGTCGCGGGCTCCTACAATGAGCAGTTCTTC.

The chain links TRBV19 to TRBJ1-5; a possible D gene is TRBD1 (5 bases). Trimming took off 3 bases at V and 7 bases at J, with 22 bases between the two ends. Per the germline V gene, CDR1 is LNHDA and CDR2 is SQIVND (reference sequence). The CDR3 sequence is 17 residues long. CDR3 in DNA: TGTGCCAGTAGTATGGCGTTACTGACAGCCGCGGGACAGCCCCAGCATTTT. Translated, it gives CASSMALLTAAGQPQHF.

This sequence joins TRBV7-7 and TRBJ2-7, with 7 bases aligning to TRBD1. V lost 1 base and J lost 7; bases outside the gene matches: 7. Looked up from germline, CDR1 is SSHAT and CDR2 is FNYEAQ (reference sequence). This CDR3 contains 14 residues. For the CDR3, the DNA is TGTGCCAGCAGCTTAGGTGAGGGGGCAGGAGAGCAGTACTTC. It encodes CASSLGEGAGEQYF.

The chain's CDR3 is CASSLSFSGNTIYF. In DNA form, the CDR3 reads TGTGCCAGCAGCCTATCCTTCTCTGGAAACACCATATATTTT. V usage is TRBV7-9 and J usage is TRBJ1-3; D remains ambiguous. The CDR3 covers 14 residues. Germline CDR1 and CDR2: SEHNR and FQNEAQ (reference sequence). V lost 5 bases to trimming and J lost 0 bases, with 8 bases between them.

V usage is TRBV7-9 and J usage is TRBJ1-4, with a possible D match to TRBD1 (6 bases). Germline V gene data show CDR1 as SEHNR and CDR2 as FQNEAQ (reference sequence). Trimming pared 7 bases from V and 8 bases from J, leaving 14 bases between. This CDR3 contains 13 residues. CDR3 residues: CASNGGPREKLFF. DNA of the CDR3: TGTGCCAGCAACGGGGGGCCGAGGGAAAAACTGTTTTTT.

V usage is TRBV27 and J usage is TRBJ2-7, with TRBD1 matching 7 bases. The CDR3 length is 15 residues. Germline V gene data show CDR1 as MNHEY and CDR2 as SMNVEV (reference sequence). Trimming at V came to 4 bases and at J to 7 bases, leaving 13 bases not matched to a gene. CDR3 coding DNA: TGTGCCAGCAGTTCAAGGGGACAGACCTTGGCAGAGCAGTACTTC. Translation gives CASSSRGQTLAEQYF.

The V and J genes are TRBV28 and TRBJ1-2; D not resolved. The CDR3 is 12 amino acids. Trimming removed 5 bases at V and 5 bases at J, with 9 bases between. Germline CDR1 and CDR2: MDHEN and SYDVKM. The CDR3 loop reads CASSPNRYGYTF. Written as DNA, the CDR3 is TGTGCCAGCAGTCCCAACCGGTATGGCTACACCTTC.